This TCR beta chain was recorded in a study of T cell changes during pregnancy in multiple sclerosis. In germline, CDR1 is SGDLS, CDR2 YYNGEE. With 0 bases removed from V and 0 bases from J, the gap between germline ends came to 9 bases. This CDR3 comprises 15 residues. Here immunoSEQ multiplex PCR was the method, and the copy in TCRdb shows in-frame clones only, minus some. In the table there are 40,000 or so clones, 80% to 95% of which are singletons. This clone came up a few times. The V call is TRBV9, the J call TRBJ1-1, with D possibly matching TRBD1 (6 bases). Material: CD4+ T cells from peripheral blood mononuclear cells, obtained after pregnancy. The clonotype originates from a female donor in good health, enrolled as a control in a pregnancy study. The CDR3 DNA reads TGTGCCAGCAGCGTAGGTGGACAGATGAACACTGAAGCTTTCTTT. This sequence encodes CASSVGGQMNTEAFF. Full variable domain (missing parts from reference TRBV9 and TRBJ1-1): DSGVTQTPKHLITATGQRVTLRCSPRSGDLSVYWYQQSLDQGLQFLIQYYNGEERAKGNILERFSAQQFPDLHSELNLSSLELGDSALYFCASSVGGQMNTEAFFGQGTRLTVV.